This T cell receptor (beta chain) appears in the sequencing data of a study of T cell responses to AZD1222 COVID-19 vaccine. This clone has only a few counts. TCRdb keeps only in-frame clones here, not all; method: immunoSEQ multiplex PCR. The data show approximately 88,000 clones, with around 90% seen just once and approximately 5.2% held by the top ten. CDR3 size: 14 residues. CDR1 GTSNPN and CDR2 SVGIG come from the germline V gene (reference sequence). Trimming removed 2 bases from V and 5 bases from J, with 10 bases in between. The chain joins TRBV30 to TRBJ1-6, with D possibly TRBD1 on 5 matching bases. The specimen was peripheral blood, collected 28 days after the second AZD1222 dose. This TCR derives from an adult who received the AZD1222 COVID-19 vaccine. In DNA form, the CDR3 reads TGTGCCTGGAGTCGGGGGGAAAATAATTCACCCCTCCACTTT. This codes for CAWSRGENNSPLHF.